This T cell receptor beta chain was observed in a study of blood T cell repertoires in COVID-19. Germline-derived CDR1 and CDR2 are WSHSY and SAAADI. This CDR3 has 16 amino acids. The V segment lost 5 bases and the J segment 1 base; nucleotides outside the gene matches: 4. Profiled with immunoSEQ multiplex PCR; TCRdb holds only in-frame clones, not every one. Of 180,000 or so clones in the sample, 81% were seen once. The chain links TRBV10-2 to TRBJ2-2; 10 nucleotides align to TRBD2. The material sequenced was peripheral blood. The sequence was collected from a woman between 40 and 50 years old with COVID-19, enrolled during active disease. CDR3 region: CASSMRTSGNTGELFF. As DNA, the CDR3 is TGCGCCAGCAGTATGAGGACTAGCGGGAACACCGGGGAGCTGTTTTTT.